One sample yielded the 11 T cell receptor beta chains listed below, sequenced in a study of CD8 T cells in ankylosing spondylitis. Overall study results and limits: There was a TCR beta motif, made of eight highly homologous variants, that appeared characteristic of ankylosing spondylitis blood.

TCRdb analysed the 5' RACE reads with MiXCR anew, one entry per CDR3 protein. The repertoire holds 670,000 or so distinct CDR3 sequences, with around 19% as singletons. These receptors' antigens are unknown. What was sequenced was blood, either unsorted or a sorted T cell fraction (not recorded which). These receptors came from a male donor with ankylosing spondylitis.

This clonotype was counted only a few times. This sequence joins TRBV29-1 and TRBJ2-5; 14 bases are shared with TRBD2. From germline, CDR1 is SQVTM and CDR2 ANQGSEA. The V and J ends lost 2 bases and 2 bases, in that order; junction bases with no gene match: 1. The CDR3 is 15 amino acids. The CDR3 DNA sequence: TGCAGCGTTGAAAGGACTAGCGGGAGGCAAGAGACCCAGTACTTC. This gives the protein CSVERTSGRQETQYF.

This chain links TRBV20-1 with TRBJ1-2; TRBD1 matches at 7 bases. The CDR3 totals 12 residues. CDR1 is DFQATT and CDR2 is SNEGSKA in the germline V gene (reference sequence). V lost 5 bases, J lost 8 bases, and 8 bases stayed unmatched. CDR3 loop: CSAGEGASGYTF. The CDR3 DNA is TGCAGTGCTGGGGAGGGGGCGTCCGGCTACACCTTC.

In this sample, this clonotype turned up a few times. V is TRBV27 and J is TRBJ2-1; unclear D gene. This CDR3 comprises 13 residues. V lost 3 bases to trimming and J lost 4 bases, with 7 bases between them. Germline loops: CDR1 MNHEY, CDR2 SMNVEV (reference sequence). The CDR3 reads CASSLEAYNEQFF. CDR3 sequence (DNA): TGTGCCAGCAGTTTGGAAGCTTACAATGAGCAGTTCTTC.

This clonotype has ten or more counts. This rearrangement joins TRBV12-3 or TRBV12-4 to TRBJ2-5, with a tentative D call TRBD1 (5 bases). V lost 5 bases and J lost 5, with 18 bases in between. The CDR3 covers 15 residues. The DNA for the CDR3 is TGTGCCAGCAGTGCGAGCCAGGGTTTTTATGAGACCCAGTACTTC. Protein sequence: CASSASQGFYETQYF.

This clonotype was observed a few times. The chain couples TRBV27 to TRBJ2-7, with D hard to call. Deletions cut 5 bases from V and 1 base from J, with 15 bases between. From germline, CDR1 is MNHEY and CDR2 SMNVEV (reference sequence). There are 15 residues in the CDR3. In nucleotides, the CDR3 is TGTGCCAGCAGTCCCAGTCAGGATCAATCCTACGAGCAGTACTTC. It yields the protein CASSPSQDQSYEQYF.

This clonotype was counted many times. CDR3 coding DNA: TGTGCCAGCAGTTCGACAGGTAGTTCCTACGAGCAGTACTTC. Translated: CASSSTGSSYEQYF. This chain joins TRBV12-3 or TRBV12-4 and TRBJ2-7; D may be TRBD1 (6 bases). Trimming left V 4 bases short and J 1 base short, with 11 bases between. The CDR3 contains 14 residues.

V is TRBV11-2 and J is TRBJ2-2; D is unresolved. Trimming stripped 5 bases from V and 4 bases from J, with 14 bases between. This CDR3 is built from 15 residues. Germline-derived CDR1 and CDR2 are SGHAT and FQNNGV. The CDR3, as DNA: TGTGCCAGCAGCCCAGACTTAGCTCCCACCGGGGAGCTGTTTTTT. Amino acids: CASSPDLAPTGELFF.

The table lists this clonotype with many counts. The J gene is TRBJ2-3, the V gene TRBV24-1; D remains unclear. The germline V and J ends were trimmed by 6 bases and 5 bases, with 5 bases remaining between them. Per germline, CDR1 KGHDR and CDR2 SFDVKD. The CDR3 totals 11 residues. CDR3 sequence reads: CATSTGDTQYF. In DNA, the CDR3 is TGTGCCACCAGTACCGGAGATACGCAGTATTTT.

This clonotype was seen more than once but under ten times. The V gene is TRBV7-8, the J gene TRBJ2-1; perhaps TRBD2 as D (5 bases). The CDR3 is 17 residues long. Per germline, CDR1 SGHVS and CDR2 FQNEAQ. V was trimmed by 2 bases and J by 3 bases, leaving 17 bases between them. The CDR3 loop reads CASSLYGLAQIYNEQFF. DNA for the CDR3: TGTGCCAGCAGCTTATATGGGCTAGCCCAAATCTACAATGAGCAGTTCTTC.

The gene calls are TRBV10-3 and TRBJ2-1, with a tentative D call TRBD2 (6 bases). CDR3 length: 15 residues. Trimming stripped 3 bases from V and 4 bases from J, with 13 bases between. CDR1 and CDR2 from the germline V gene are ENHRY and SYGVKD. The chain's CDR3 is CAISDGGSAYNEQFF. The CDR3, as DNA: TGTGCCATCAGTGACGGGGGATCTGCATACAATGAGCAGTTCTTC.

The chain carries TRBV5-1 and TRBJ1-1, with D unresolved. V dropped 6 bases and J dropped 5 bases, with 14 bases sitting between them. Germline loops: CDR1 SGHRS, CDR2 YFSETQ. CDR3 length equals 13 residues. The CDR3: CASNFQEGTEAFF. CDR3 bases: TGCGCCAGCAACTTTCAAGAGGGTACTGAAGCTTTCTTT. Drawing the rest from reference TRBV5-1 and TRBJ1-1, the complete variable domain is KAGVTQTPRYLIKTRGQQVTLSCSPISGHRSVSWYQQTPGQGLQFLFEYFSETQRNKGNFPGRFSGRQFSNSRSEMNVSTLELGDSALYLCASNFQEGTEAFFGQGTRLTVV.